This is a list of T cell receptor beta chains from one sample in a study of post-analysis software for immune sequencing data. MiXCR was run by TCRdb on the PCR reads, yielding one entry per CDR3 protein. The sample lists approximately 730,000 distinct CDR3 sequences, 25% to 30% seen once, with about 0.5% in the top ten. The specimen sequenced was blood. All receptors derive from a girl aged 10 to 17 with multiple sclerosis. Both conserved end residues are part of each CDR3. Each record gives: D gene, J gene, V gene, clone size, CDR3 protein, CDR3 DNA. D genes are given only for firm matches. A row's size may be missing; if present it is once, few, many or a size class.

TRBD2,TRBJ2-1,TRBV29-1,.,CSVVTSGRARVPGEQFF,TGCAGCGTCGTAACTAGCGGGAGGGCCAGGGTCCCAGGTGAGCAGTTCTTC
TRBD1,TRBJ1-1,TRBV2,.,CARDYRGGTEAFF,TGTGCCAGGGACTACAGGGGGGGCACTGAAGCTTTCTTT
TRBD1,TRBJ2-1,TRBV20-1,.,CSAQSPGQNNEQFF,TGCAGTGCTCAGTCGCCGGGACAGAACAATGAGCAGTTCTTC
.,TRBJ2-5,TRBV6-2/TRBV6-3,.,CASTSQGRKETQYF,TGTGCCAGCACGTCCCAGGGGAGGAAAGAGACCCAGTACTTC
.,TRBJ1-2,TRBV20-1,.,CSARTRYGYTF,TGCAGTGCTCGGACACGCTATGGCTACACCTTC
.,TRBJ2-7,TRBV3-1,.,CASSQDWLGGEYF,TGTGCCAGCAGCCAAGATTGGCTTGGCGGGGAGTACTTC
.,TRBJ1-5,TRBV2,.,CASSEALLSRMSNQPQHF,TGTGCCAGCAGTGAAGCGCTTCTGAGTCGGATGAGCAATCAGCCCCAGCATTTT
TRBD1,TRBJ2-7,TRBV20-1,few,CSALGTAREQYF,TGCAGTGCTTTGGGGACAGCACGGGAGCAGTACTTC
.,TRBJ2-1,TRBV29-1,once,CTWAGPYNEQFF,TGCACCTGGGCAGGGCCCTACAATGAGCAGTTCTTC
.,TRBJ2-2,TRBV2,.,CASSGPSKGGERFF,TGTGCCAGCAGTGGCCCGTCGAAGGGCGGGGAGCGGTTTTTT
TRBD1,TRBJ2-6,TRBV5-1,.,CASQQGAPPGANVLTF,TGCGCCAGCCAACAGGGGGCGCCCCCTGGGGCCAACGTCCTGACTTTC
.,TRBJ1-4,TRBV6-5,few,CASSYSRSEKLFF,TGTGCCAGCAGTTACTCGCGGAGTGAAAAACTGTTTTTT
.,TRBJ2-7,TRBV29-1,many,CSVYGGTYEQYF,TGCAGCGTTTACGGCGGAACCTACGAGCAGTACTTC
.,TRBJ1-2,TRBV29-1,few,CSVEDRGTGTDYNYGYTF,TGCAGCGTTGAAGATCGGGGCACAGGGACTGATTATAACTATGGCTACACCTTC
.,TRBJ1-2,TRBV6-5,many,CATRRQGYTF,TGTGCCACGAGGAGGCAGGGCTACACCTTC
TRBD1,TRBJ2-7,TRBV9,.,CASSVAQGAYEQYF,TGTGCCAGCAGCGTAGCCCAGGGGGCCTACGAGCAGTACTTC
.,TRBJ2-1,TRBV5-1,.,CASSQASCYEQFF,TGCGCCAGCAGCCAAGCTAGTTGCTATGAGCAGTTCTTC
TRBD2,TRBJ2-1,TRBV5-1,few,CASSRGLAETPGEFF,TGCGCCAGCAGTCGGGGACTAGCGGAGACACCTGGGGAGTTCTTC